The clone carrying this T cell receptor beta chain was counted at least ten times. These data belong to a study of blood T cells in healthy people across ages. Per sample, no less than 5.5 micrograms of total RNA were extracted. This CDR3 spans 15 amino acids. Deletions cut 1 base from V and 3 bases from J, with 13 bases between. The germline CDR1 and CDR2 sequences are SGHTA and FQGNSA. Alongside a J-beta primer mix, a sample-barcoded 5' primer served in a second PCR lasting about 7 to 11 cycles. One entry per CDR3 protein, called by TCRdb with MiXCR from the 5' RACE reads. The top ten hold over 7% of the sample, which has some 1.7 million distinct CDR3 sequences, 25% to 30% seen once.

Sequencing input: blood. V usage is TRBV7-2 and J usage is TRBJ2-7; D is uncertain. The sequence came from a woman aged 25 to 39 in good health. Written as DNA, the CDR3 is TGTGCCAGCAGCTTAGACGCGGACGTCCTCTACGAGCAGTACTTC. Residues: CASSLDADVLYEQYF.